This T cell receptor (beta chain) was recorded in a study of T cell repertoires in cytomegalovirus infection. Study information: The public TCR beta signatures pointed to both CMV infection and matching HLA type. Study outcomes and limitations: Predominance within the ex vivo response was attributable to HLA-C-restricted CMV-specific TCR beta clonotypes. Cumulative frequency (of public TCR beta family members) identified carriers of CMV plus the relevant HLA.

This clonotype was observed a few times. The antigen remains unidentified. TCRdb fed the reads into MiXCR, producing one record per CDR3 protein. The sample has roughly 720,000 distinct CDR3 sequences, approximately 40% seen once. The length of the CDR3 is 14 residues. The V and J ends lost 7 bases and 7 bases, in that order; junction bases with no gene match: 9. Germline V gene lookup returns CDR1 SGHAT and CDR2 FQDESV (reference sequence). The specimen was PBMCs. The chain is built from TRBV11-1 and TRBJ2-2; 7 bases match TRBD2. The receptor comes from a human donor in good health (CMV status not recorded). Some clones in this sample may be carry-over from other donors' samples. The CDR3 loop reads CASTTWGGGGELFF. CDR3 sequence (DNA): TGTGCCAGCACCACCTGGGGGGGTGGCGGGGAGCTGTTTTTT.